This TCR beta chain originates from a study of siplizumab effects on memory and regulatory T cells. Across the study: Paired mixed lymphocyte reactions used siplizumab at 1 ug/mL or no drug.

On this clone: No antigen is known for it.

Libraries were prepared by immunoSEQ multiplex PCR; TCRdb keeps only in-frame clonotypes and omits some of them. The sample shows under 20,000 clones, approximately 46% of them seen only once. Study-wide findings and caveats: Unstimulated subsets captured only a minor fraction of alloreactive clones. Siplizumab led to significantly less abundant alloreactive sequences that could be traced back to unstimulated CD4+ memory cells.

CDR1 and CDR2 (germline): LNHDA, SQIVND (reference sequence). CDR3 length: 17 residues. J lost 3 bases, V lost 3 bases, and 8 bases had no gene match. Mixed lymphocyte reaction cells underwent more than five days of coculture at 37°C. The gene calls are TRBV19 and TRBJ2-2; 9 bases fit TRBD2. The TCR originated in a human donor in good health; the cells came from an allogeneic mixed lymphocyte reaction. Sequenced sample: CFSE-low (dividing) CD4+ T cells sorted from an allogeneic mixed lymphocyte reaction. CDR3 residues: CASSMNSRGGDTGELFF. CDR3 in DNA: TGTGCCAGTAGTATGAACTCGCGGGGGGGCGACACCGGGGAGCTGTTTTTT.